This T cell receptor (beta chain) is from a study of T-cell memory formation after mild COVID-19. Germline V CDR1 and CDR2: SGDLS, YYNGEE. V dropped 0 bases and J dropped 7 bases, with 14 bases sitting between them. The CDR3 is 15 amino acids. TCRdb reanalysed the 5' RACE reads using MiXCR and keeps one entry per CDR3 protein. The sample carries about 90,000 distinct CDR3 sequences, around 16% recorded once. This clonotype has only a few counts. The J gene is TRBJ2-1, the V gene TRBV9; possibly TRBD1 for D (6 bases). Sequenced: PBMCs or a T cell subset sorted from them (not recorded which). This TCR came from a man aged 18 to 29 who had mild COVID-19 (a few samples of this study predate the infection). Cell type and time point are not known. CDR3 protein: CASSVVSGQGNEQFF. The CDR3 DNA sequence: TGTGCCAGCAGCGTAGTATCAGGGCAGGGGAATGAGCAGTTCTTC. Complete variable domain (other parts from reference TRBV9 and TRBJ2-1): DSGVTQTPKHLITATGQRVTLRCSPRSGDLSVYWYQQSLDQGLQFLIQYYNGEERAKGNILERFSAQQFPDLHSELNLSSLELGDSALYFCASSVVSGQGNEQFFGPGTRLTVL.